The 3 T cell receptor beta chains below all came from one sample that was sequenced in a study of blood T cell repertoires in COVID-19. Only in-frame clones appear in the TCRdb table, and some are missing; sequencing was by immunoSEQ multiplex PCR. The sample yields about 15,000 clones, about 80% seen once. Material for sequencing was peripheral blood. These receptors all stem from a man between 65 and 80 years old with active or convalescent COVID-19.

CDR3 coding DNA: TGTGCCAGCAGTTTAGGCGGACAGGGAGGTCAGCCCCAGCATTTT. Translation gives CASSLGGQGGQPQHF. This chain connects TRBV28 to TRBJ1-5, with TRBD1 matching over 8 bases. With 2 bases clipped from V and 6 bases from J, the junction kept 6 bases outside the gene matches. From germline, CDR1 is MDHEN and CDR2 SYDVKM. This CDR3 spans 15 amino acids.

The rearrangement links TRBV27 to TRBJ2-7, with TRBD1 as a possible D gene (5 bases). The length of the CDR3 is 14 residues. The V end lost 3 bases, the J end lost 2 bases, and 11 bases lay between the germline ends. Germline loops: CDR1 MNHEY, CDR2 SMNVEV (reference sequence). In DNA, the CDR3 is TGTGCCAGCAGTTTGTGGCAGGGCCCCTACGAGCAGTACTTC. Its protein product is CASSLWQGPYEQYF.

J is TRBJ1-5 and V is TRBV25-1, with D unclear. This CDR3 contains 12 residues. Trimming removed 3 bases from V and 10 bases from J, with 10 bases in between. From germline, CDR1 is MGHDK and CDR2 SYGVNS. CDR3 sequence reads: CASSDPPGPQHF. CDR3 bases: TGTGCCAGCAGTGACCCCCCCGGTCCCCAGCATTTT.